The present T cell receptor beta chain was sequenced within a study of blood T cell repertoires in COVID-19. Looking at the study overall: Samples came from the United States, Italy and Spain, spanning acute and convalescent COVID-19. T cells, B-cell-depleted T cells, or PBMCs provided the cDNA or gDNA that served as material.

As originally analysed: The assay estimated nucleated cells by amplifying reference gene primers. TCRdb's table, derived via immunoSEQ multiplex PCR, lists solely in-frame clones and lacks some. D and trimming were read from the DNA, whereas the V and J calls and clone size are those reported in that table. The table lists some 150,000 clones, around 90% of them singletons. Germline loops: CDR1 KGHSH, CDR2 LQKENI. With 4 bases clipped from V and 8 bases from J, the junction kept 4 bases outside the gene matches. The CDR3 covers 12 residues. This chain links TRBV18 with TRBJ1-1, with TRBD1 matching over 7 bases. Sequenced input: peripheral blood. This sequence was found in a woman aged 50 to 60 with acute or convalescent COVID-19. CDR3 residues: CASSLGGGEAFF. DNA for the CDR3: TGTGCCAGCTCACTAGGAGGGGGCGAAGCTTTCTTT.